This TCR beta chain was documented in a study of preoperative IRX-2 immunotherapy in early breast cancer. V dropped 0 bases and J dropped 0 bases, with 12 bases sitting between them. This CDR3 is 17 amino acids long. Per the germline V gene, CDR1 is LNHDA and CDR2 is SQIVND (reference sequence). Treatment here: preoperative locoregional IRX-2 cytokine immunotherapy. Assay: immunoSEQ multiplex PCR; the TCRdb copy retains only in-frame clones and omits some. The table has about 89,000 clones, more than 80% seen once; the top ten hold about 2%. The V gene is TRBV19, the J gene TRBJ1-5; D unclear. The clonotype originates from a human donor with breast cancer. The sequencing used tumor tissue, collected after IRX-2 immunotherapy. The CDR3 nucleotides read TGTGCCAGTAGTATAGATCCGGGAACATATAGCAATCAGCCCCAGCATTTT. This encodes CASSIDPGTYSNQPQHF.